These T cell receptor beta chains were read from a single sample in a study of T cell responses to AZD1222 COVID-19 vaccine. Data came from immunoSEQ multiplex PCR; TCRdb stores just in-frame clones and leaves some out. The table shows some 250,000 clones, with about 94% occurring only once. Sequenced here: peripheral blood, sampled 28 days after the second AZD1222 dose. Receptors originate from an adult who received the AZD1222 COVID-19 vaccine. The CDR3 runs from the conserved cysteine through the conserved F or W. Each record gives: V gene, D gene, J gene, clone size, CDR3 protein, CDR3 DNA. The D gene is left open where the match is weak. Rows may omit the clone size; those that give it use once, few, many or a size class.

TRBV7-2	.	TRBJ1-2	.	CASSSLTPGAHYGYTF	TGTGCCAGCAGCTCCCTCACTCCGGGGGCCCACTATGGCTACACCTTC
TRBV3-1/TRBV3-2	TRBD1	TRBJ1-6	once	CASSPEQGRLHSPLHF	TGTGCCAGCAGCCCCGAACAGGGGAGGCTTCATTCACCCCTCCACTTT
TRBV11-1	.	TRBJ2-7	.	CASSLDSTYEQYF	TGTGCCAGCAGCTTAGACAGCACCTACGAGCAGTACTTC
TRBV5-4	.	TRBJ1-3	.	CASSMTAGNTIYF	TGTGCCAGCAGCATGACGGCCGGAAACACCATATATTTT
TRBV7-3	TRBD1	TRBJ1-1	.	CASSQSGTGVGAFF	TGTGCCAGCAGCCAATCGGGGACAGGGGTGGGAGCTTTCTTT
TRBV24-1	TRBD1	TRBJ1-2	.	CATSDPGTGGGYTF	TGTGCCACCAGTGACCCCGGGACAGGGGGGGGCTACACCTTC
TRBV19	.	TRBJ1-1	.	CASSPGLRNTEAFF	TGTGCCAGTAGTCCGGGACTCCGGAACACTGAAGCTTTCTTT
TRBV19	.	TRBJ2-7	few	CASSHRELNGEQYF	TGTGCCAGTAGCCACAGGGAGTTAAATGGCGAGCAGTACTTC
TRBV30	.	TRBJ1-2	.	CAWSATDGYGYTF	TGTGCCTGGAGTGCGACTGACGGCTATGGCTACACCTTC
TRBV11-3	.	TRBJ1-2	.	CASSRRRGGDYGYTF	TGTGCCAGCAGCCGAAGGCGGGGAGGAGACTATGGCTACACCTTC